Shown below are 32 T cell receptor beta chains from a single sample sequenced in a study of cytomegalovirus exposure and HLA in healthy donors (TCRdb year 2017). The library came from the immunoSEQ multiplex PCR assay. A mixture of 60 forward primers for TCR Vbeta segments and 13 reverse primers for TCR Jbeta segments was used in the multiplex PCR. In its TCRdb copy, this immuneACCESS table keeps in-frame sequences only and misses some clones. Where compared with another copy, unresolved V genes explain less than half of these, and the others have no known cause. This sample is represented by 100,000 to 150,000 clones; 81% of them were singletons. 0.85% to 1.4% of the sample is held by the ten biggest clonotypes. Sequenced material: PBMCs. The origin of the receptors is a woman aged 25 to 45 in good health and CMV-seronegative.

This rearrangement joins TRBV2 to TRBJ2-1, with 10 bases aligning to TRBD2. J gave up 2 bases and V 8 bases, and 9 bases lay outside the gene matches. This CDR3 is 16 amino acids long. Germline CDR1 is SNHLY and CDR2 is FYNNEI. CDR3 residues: CASSYTSGETYNEQFF. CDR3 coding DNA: TGTGCCAGCTCGTACACTAGCGGGGAAACCTACAATGAGCAGTTCTTC. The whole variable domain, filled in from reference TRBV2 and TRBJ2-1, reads EPEVTQTPSHQVTQMGQEVILRCVPISNHLYFYWYRQILGQKVEFLVSFYNNEISEKSEIFDDQFSVERPDGSNFTLKIRSTKLEDSAMYFCASSYTSGETYNEQFFGPGTRLTVL.

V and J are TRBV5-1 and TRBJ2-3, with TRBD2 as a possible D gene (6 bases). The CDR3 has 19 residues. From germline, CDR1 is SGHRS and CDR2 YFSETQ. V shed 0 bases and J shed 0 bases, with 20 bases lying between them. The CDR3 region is CASSLGRGGAGSSTDTQYF. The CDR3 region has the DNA TGCGCCAGCAGCTTGGGCCGAGGAGGGGCAGGGTCTAGCACAGATACGCAGTATTTT. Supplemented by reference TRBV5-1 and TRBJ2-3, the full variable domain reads KAGVTQTPRYLIKTRGQQVTLSCSPISGHRSVSWYQQTPGQGLQFLFEYFSETQRNKGNFPGRFSGRQFSNSRSEMNVSTLELGDSALYLCASSLGRGGAGSSTDTQYFGPGTRLTVL.

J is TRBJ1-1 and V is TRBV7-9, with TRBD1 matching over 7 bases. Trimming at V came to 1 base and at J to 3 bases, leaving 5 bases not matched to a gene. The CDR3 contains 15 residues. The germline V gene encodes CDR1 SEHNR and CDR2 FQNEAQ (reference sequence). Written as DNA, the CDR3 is TGTGCCAGCAGCTTAGAGCAGGGGGGATACACTGAAGCTTTCTTT. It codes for CASSLEQGGYTEAFF. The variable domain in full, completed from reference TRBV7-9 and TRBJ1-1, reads DTGVSQNPRHKITKRGQNVTFRCDPISEHNRLYWYRQTLGQGPEFLTYFQNEAQLEKSRLLSDRFSAERPKGSFSTLEIQRTEQGDSAMYLCASSLEQGGYTEAFFGQGTRLTVV.

For the CDR3, the DNA is TGTGCCAGCAGGGATCTCTCGGGGAGGGTGGGAACTGAAGCTTTCTTT. Translated: CASRDLSGRVGTEAFF. V gene TRBV2 combines with J gene TRBJ1-1, with D hard to call. The CDR3 consists of 16 residues. Looked up from germline, CDR1 is SNHLY and CDR2 is FYNNEI. Trimming left V 6 bases short and J 5 bases short, with 22 bases between.

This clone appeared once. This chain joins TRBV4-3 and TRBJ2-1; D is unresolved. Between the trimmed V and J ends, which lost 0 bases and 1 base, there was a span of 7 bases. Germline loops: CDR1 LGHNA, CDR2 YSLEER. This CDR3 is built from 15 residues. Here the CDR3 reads CASSQDQDSYNEQFF. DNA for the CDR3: TGCGCCAGCAGCCAAGATCAGGATTCCTACAATGAGCAGTTCTTC.

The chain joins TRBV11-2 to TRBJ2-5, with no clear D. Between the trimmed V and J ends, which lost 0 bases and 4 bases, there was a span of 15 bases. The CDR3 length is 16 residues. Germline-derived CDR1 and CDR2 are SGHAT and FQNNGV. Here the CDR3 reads CASSLDRSVARETQYF. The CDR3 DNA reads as TGTGCCAGCAGCTTAGATCGGAGCGTAGCACGAGAGACCCAGTACTTC.

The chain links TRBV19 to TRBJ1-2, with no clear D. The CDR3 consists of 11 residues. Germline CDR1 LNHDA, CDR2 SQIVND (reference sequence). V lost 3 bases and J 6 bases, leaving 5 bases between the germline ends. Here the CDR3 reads CASSIYDGYTF. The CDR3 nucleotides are TGTGCCAGTAGTATCTACGATGGCTACACCTTC.

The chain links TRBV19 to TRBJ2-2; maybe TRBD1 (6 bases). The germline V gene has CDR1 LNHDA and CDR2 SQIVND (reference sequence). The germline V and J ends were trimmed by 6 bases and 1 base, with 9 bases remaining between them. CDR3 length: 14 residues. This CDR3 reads CASRRTENTGELFF. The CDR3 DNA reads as TGTGCCAGTAGGAGGACAGAGAACACCGGGGAGCTGTTTTTT.

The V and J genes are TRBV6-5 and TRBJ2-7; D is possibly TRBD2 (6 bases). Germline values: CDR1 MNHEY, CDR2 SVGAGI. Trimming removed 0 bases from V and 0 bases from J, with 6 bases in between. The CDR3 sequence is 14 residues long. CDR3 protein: CASSYSGGSYEQYF. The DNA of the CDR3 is TGTGCCAGCAGTTACTCCGGGGGCTCCTACGAGCAGTACTTC.

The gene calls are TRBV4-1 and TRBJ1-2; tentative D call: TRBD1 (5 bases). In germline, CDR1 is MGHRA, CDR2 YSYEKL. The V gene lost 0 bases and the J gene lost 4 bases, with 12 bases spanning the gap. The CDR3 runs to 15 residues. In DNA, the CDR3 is TGCGCCAGCAGCCAAGATTGGGGCAGTGGCTATGGCTACACCTTC. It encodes CASSQDWGSGYGYTF.

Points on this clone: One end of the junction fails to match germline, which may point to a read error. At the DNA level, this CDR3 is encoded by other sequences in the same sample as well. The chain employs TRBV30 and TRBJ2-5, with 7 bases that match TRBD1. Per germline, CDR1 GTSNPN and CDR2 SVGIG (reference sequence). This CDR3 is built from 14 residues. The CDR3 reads CASQRWDSQETQYF. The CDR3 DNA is TGTGCCTCCCAGAGGTGGGACAGCCAAGAGACCCAATACTTC. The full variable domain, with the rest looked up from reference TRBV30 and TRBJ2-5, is SQTIHQWPATLVQPVGSPLSLECTVEGTSNPNLYWYRQAAGRGLQLLFYSVGIGQISSEVPQNLSASRPQDRQFILSSKKLLLSDSGFYLCASQRWDSQETQYFGPGTRLLVL.

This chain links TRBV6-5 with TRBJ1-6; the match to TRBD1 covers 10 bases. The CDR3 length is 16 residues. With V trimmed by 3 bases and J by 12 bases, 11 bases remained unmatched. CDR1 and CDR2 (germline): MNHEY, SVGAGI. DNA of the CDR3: TGTGCCAGCAGTTATTCAATTCCGGGACAGGGGCTACCCCTCCACTTT. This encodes CASSYSIPGQGLPLHF.

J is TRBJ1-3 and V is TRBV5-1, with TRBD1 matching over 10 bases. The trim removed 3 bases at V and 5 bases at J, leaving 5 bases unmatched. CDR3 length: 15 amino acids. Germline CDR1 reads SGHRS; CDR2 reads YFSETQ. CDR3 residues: CASSWGQGSRNTIYF. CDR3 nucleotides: TGCGCCAGCAGCTGGGGACAGGGGAGTCGAAACACCATATATTTT.

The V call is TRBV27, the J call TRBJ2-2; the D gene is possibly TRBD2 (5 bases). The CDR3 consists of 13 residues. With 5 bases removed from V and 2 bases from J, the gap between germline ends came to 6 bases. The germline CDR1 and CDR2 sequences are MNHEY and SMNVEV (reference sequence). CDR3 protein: CASSRTNTGELFF. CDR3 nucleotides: TGTGCCAGCAGTCGGACTAACACCGGGGAGCTGTTTTTT.

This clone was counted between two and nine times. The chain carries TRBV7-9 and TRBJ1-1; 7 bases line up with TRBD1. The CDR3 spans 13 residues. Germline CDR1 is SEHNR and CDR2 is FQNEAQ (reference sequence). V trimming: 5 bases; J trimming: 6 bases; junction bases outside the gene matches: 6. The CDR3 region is CASSPTGMAEAFF. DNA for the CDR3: TGTGCCAGCAGCCCGACAGGGATGGCTGAAGCTTTCTTT.

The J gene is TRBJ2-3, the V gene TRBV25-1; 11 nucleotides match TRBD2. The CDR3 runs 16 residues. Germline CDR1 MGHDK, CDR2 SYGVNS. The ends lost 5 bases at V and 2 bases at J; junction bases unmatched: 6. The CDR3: CASSPRTSGPTDTQYF. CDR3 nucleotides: TGTGCCAGCAGTCCCCGGACTAGCGGGCCCACAGATACGCAGTATTTT.

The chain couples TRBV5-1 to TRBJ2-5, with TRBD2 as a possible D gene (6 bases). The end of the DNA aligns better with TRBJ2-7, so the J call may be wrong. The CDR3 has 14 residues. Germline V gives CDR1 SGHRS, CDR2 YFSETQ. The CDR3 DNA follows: TGCGCCAGCAGCTTTGGGAGGAACGGGATCGAGCAGTACTTC. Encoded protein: CASSFGRNGIEQYF.

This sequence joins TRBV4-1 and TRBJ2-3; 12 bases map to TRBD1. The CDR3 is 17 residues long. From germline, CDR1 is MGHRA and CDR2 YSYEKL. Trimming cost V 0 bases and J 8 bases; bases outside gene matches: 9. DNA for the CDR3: TGCGCCAGCAGCCAAGAAAGTGGGACAGGGGGCTGGGGTACGCAGTATTTT. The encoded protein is CASSQESGTGGWGTQYF.

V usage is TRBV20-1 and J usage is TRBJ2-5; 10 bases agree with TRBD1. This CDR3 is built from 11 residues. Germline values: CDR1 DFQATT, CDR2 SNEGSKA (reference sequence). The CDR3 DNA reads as TGCAAGGACAGGGGGAAGTCGACCCAGTACTTC. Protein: CKDRGKSTQYF.

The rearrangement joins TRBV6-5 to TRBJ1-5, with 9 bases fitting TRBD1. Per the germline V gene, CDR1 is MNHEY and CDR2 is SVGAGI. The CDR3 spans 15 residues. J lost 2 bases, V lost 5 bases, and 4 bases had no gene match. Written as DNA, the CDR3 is TGTGCCAGCAGTCAGACAGGGGGAGGCAATCAGCCCCAGCATTTT. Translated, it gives CASSQTGGGNQPQHF.

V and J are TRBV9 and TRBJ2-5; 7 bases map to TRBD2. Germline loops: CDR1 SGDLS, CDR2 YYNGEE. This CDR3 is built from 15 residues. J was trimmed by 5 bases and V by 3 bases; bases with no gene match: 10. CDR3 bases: TGTGCCAGCAGCGCCGAGCTGAGGGAGGGGGAGACCCAGTACTTC. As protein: CASSAELREGETQYF.

The CDR3 loop reads CSVPTPGLAASNEQFF. The CDR3 nucleotides are TGCAGCGTTCCTACTCCGGGACTAGCGGCTTCTAATGAGCAGTTCTTC. V and J are TRBV29-1 and TRBJ2-1; 11 bases are a match to TRBD2. V dropped 5 bases and J dropped 7; count of bases not matched to a gene: 13. The CDR3 has 16 residues. The germline CDR1 and CDR2 sequences are SQVTM and ANQGSEA.

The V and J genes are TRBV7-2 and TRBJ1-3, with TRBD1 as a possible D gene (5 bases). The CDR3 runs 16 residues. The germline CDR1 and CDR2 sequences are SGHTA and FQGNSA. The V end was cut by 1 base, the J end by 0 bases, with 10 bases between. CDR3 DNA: TGTGCCAGCAGCTTAGTAGTAGGGGTCTCTGGAAACACCATATATTTT. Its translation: CASSLVVGVSGNTIYF.

CDR3 sequence: CASSSRENTEAFF. The CDR3 bases are TGTGCCAGCAGCTCCCGGGAGAACACTGAAGCTTTCTTT. The genes are TRBV9 and TRBJ1-1; D is undetermined. The CDR3 length is 13 residues. Trimming stripped 4 bases from V and 1 base from J, with 8 bases between. Per germline, CDR1 SGDLS and CDR2 YYNGEE.

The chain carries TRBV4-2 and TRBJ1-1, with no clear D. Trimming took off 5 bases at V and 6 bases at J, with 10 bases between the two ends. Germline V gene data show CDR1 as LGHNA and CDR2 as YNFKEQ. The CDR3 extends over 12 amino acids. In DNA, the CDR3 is TGTGCCAGCAGCTCAGGTGGTGCTGAAGCTTTCTTT. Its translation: CASSSGGAEAFF.

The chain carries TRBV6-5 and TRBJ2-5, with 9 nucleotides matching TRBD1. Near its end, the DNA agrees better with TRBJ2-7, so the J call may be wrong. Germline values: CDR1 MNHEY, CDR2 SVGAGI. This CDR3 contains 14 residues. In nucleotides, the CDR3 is TGTGCCAGCCGCCCGAAGGGACAGGGTTACGAGCAGTACTTC. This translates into CASRPKGQGYEQYF.

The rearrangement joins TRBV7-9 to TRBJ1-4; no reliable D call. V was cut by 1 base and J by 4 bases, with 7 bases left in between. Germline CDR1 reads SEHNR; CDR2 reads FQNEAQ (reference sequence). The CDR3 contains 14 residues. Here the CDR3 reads CASSLGGFNEKLFF. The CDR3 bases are TGTGCCAGCAGCTTAGGCGGCTTTAATGAAAAACTGTTTTTT.

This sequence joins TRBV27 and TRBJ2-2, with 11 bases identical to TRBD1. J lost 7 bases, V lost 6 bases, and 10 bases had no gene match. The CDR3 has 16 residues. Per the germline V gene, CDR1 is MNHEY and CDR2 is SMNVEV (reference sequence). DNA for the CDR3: TGTGCCAGCAGCTCTCCGGGACAGGGGGTCGTCGGGGAGCTGTTTTTT. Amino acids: CASSSPGQGVVGELFF.

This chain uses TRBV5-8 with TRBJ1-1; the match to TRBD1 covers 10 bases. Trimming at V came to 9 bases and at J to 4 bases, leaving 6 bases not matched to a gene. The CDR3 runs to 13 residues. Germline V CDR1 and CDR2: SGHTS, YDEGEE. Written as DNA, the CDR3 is TGTGCCACCCCGGGACAGGGGATCACTGAAGCTTTCTTT. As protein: CATPGQGITEAFF.

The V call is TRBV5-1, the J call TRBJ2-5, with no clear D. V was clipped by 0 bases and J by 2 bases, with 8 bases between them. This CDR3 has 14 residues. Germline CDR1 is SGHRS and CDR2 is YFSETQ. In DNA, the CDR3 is TGCGCCAGCAGCTTGGCTGGTACACAAGAGACCCAGTACTTC. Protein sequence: CASSLAGTQETQYF.

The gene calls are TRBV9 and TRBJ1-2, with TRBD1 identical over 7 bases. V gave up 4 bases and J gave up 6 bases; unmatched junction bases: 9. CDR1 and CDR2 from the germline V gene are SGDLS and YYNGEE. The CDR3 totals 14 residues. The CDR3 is CASSPSTGLDGYTF. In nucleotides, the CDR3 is TGTGCCAGCAGCCCCTCGACAGGGTTGGATGGCTACACCTTC.

Here the CDR3 DNA reads TGTGCCACCAGCAGAGATTTGGGGGGGAACAGCGGCTACACCTTC. As protein: CATSRDLGGNSGYTF. The V gene is TRBV15, the J gene TRBJ1-2; TRBD1 is a possible D gene (5 bases). V dropped 0 bases and J dropped 8 bases, with 16 bases sitting between them. CDR3 length: 15 amino acids. The germline V gene has CDR1 LNHNV and CDR2 YYDKDF (reference sequence).